This TCR beta chain stems from a study of CD8 T cells in ankylosing spondylitis. Overall study findings and caveats: Typical of ankylosing spondylitis blood, it appeared, was a TCR beta motif of 7 or 8 highly homologous variants. Disease-linked clones bore a CD8+ phenotype and were relatively rare in peripheral blood. Significantly higher representation of disease-linked clones was reported for matched ankylosing spondylitis synovial fluid.

As for this clonotype: As yet, its antigen is unknown. A much larger clone is a single base away; this may be a read error.

Germline loops: CDR1 MNHEY, CDR2 SVGEGT. The CDR3 is made up of 15 amino acids. Making the TCR beta libraries involved quantitative 5'-RACE with molecular barcodes. TCRdb reprocessed the 5' RACE reads with MiXCR, giving one entry per CDR3 protein. The top ten hold around 2.2% of the sample, which has some 71,000 distinct CDR3 sequences, roughly 5.2% seen once. The chain has TRBV6-2 or TRBV6-3 and TRBJ2-4; D uncertain. Material for sequencing was blood, either unsorted or a sorted T cell fraction (not recorded which). This clonotype was obtained from a male donor with ankylosing spondylitis or in good health (not recorded which). CDR3 nucleotides: TGTGCCGGCAGTTATTCCGATGGGGCCAAAAACATTCAGTACTTC. Protein product: CAGSYSDGAKNIQYF.